These T cell receptor beta chains were read from a single sample in a study of cytomegalovirus exposure and HLA in healthy donors. TCRdb's copy holds only in-frame clones and misses some; the assay was immunoSEQ multiplex PCR. The profile covers 200,000 to 250,000 clones, with more than 70% appearing a single time and around 1.2% taken by the ten largest. Sequenced: PBMCs. The origin of the receptors is a human donor in good health. Each CDR3 is given with its conserved first and last residue. D genes are given only for firm matches. A row's size may be missing; if present it is once, few, many or a size class.

TRBV6-5	-	-	TRBJ1-5	CASLRTADSNQPQHF	TGTGCCAGCCTGAGGACAGCCGATAGCAATCAGCCCCAGCATTTT
TRBV15	TRBD2	-	TRBJ2-7	CATSRGEFSSGRTHEQYF	TGTGCCACCAGCAGAGGGGAATTCTCTAGCGGGAGAACTCACGAGCAGTACTTC
TRBV7-2	TRBD2	-	TRBJ2-7	CASSLSGGTGPPYF	TGTGCCAGCAGCTTATCGGGAGGGACCGGTCCTCCGTACTTC
TRBV6-5	TRBD1	-	TRBJ2-3	CASSWGQLTDTQYF	TGTGCCAGCAGTTGGGGACAGCTTACAGATACGCAGTATTTT
TRBV19	TRBD1	-	TRBJ1-5	CASSSLDRYSNQPQHF	TGTGCCAGTAGTAGCTTGGACAGGTATAGCAATCAGCCCCAGCATTTT
TRBV19	TRBD2	-	TRBJ2-7	CASSKIGTSGRRNSYEQYF	TGTGCCAGTAGTAAGATAGGGACTAGCGGGAGGCGTAATTCCTACGAGCAGTACTTC
TRBV5-5	TRBD1	once	TRBJ1-2	CASSSFQGAGGYTF	TGTGCCAGCAGCTCCTTTCAGGGGGCGGGCGGCTACACCTTC
TRBV7-6	-	-	TRBJ2-7	CASSSTVQIYEQYF	TGTGCCAGCAGCTCGACAGTTCAAATCTACGAGCAGTACTTC
TRBV21-1	-	once	TRBJ2-5	CASSKGGHRGLGRTQYF	TGTGCCAGCAGCAAAGGAGGCCATAGGGGACTGGGAAGGACCCAGTACTTC
TRBV10-3	TRBD2	-	TRBJ2-7	CAISDLGTSSYEQYF	TGTGCCATCAGTGACCTGGGGACTAGCTCCTACGAGCAGTACTTC
TRBV28	TRBD2	few	TRBJ2-4	CASSSSLAELIGTKNIQYF	TGTGCCAGCAGTTCCAGCCTAGCGGAGCTCATTGGGACCAAAAACATTCAGTACTTC
TRBV9	TRBD1	-	TRBJ1-2	CASSGDRGFGYTF	TGTGCCAGCAGCGGGGACAGGGGTTTTGGCTACACCTTC
TRBV11-1	TRBD1	-	TRBJ2-2	CASSVMTGSGELFF	TGTGCCAGCAGCGTCATGACAGGGTCCGGGGAGCTGTTTTTT
TRBV6-6	-	-	TRBJ2-7	CASSYQVDSEQYF	TGTGCCAGCAGTTACCAGGTGGATTCCGAGCAGTACTTC
TRBV2	-	-	TRBJ1-5	CASSDLSRDQPQHF	TGTGCCAGCAGTGATCTGTCCCGGGATCAGCCCCAGCATTTT
TRBV4-1	-	once	TRBJ1-2	CASSRSLGVLDNYGYTF	TGCGCCAGCAGCCGTTCGTTAGGGGTTTTGGATAACTATGGCTACACCTTC
TRBV4-3	TRBD1	-	TRBJ2-1	CASSQDQGAGNEQFF	TGCGCCAGCAGCCAAGATCAGGGGGCGGGCAATGAGCAGTTCTTC
TRBV19	-	-	TRBJ2-2	CASSIAGSPTNTGELFF	TGTGCCAGTAGTATCGCGGGCAGCCCCACGAACACCGGGGAGCTGTTTTTT
TRBV5-1	TRBD2	once	TRBJ2-1	CASSSSGEQFF	TGCGCCAGCAGTTCTAGCGGTGAGCAGTTCTTC
TRBV4-2	TRBD2	-	TRBJ2-2	CASSRSLAGPGELFF	TGTGCCAGCAGCCGGTCCCTAGCGGGACCCGGGGAGCTGTTTTTT
TRBV2	-	-	TRBJ1-5	CASSALSFNQPQHF	TGTGCCAGCAGTGCTCTCAGTTTCAATCAGCCCCAGCATTTT
TRBV6-5	TRBD2	-	TRBJ2-7	CASTNGLAGMYEQYF	TGTGCCAGCACCAACGGACTAGCGGGAATGTACGAGCAGTACTTC
TRBV12-5	TRBD2	-	TRBJ2-3	CASGSGTSGAATQYF	TGTGCTAGTGGTTCCGGGACTAGCGGGGCCGCGACGCAGTATTTT
TRBV15	TRBD1	-	TRBJ2-3	CATSSEGQGVYTDTQYF	TGTGCCACCAGCAGTGAGGGACAGGGAGTTTACACAGATACGCAGTATTTT